Below, 30 T cell receptor beta chains from the same sample are listed, as sequenced in a study of blood T cell repertoires in COVID-19. The protocol was immunoSEQ multiplex PCR, while the TCRdb copy is restricted to in-frame clones and leaves out a portion. The sample lists over 200,000 clones; roughly 80% were seen once. Sequencing was carried out using peripheral blood. The receptors were gathered from a human donor in a cohort sampled during active COVID-19.

The V and J genes are TRBV5-1 and TRBJ2-5, with TRBD1 matching 8 bases. V lost 7 bases, J lost 1 base, and 9 bases stayed unmatched. The germline V gene encodes CDR1 SGHRS and CDR2 YFSETQ. The length of the CDR3 is 15 residues. The CDR3 coding sequence is TGCGCCAGCCACCGACAGGGGCGAGGCCAAGAGACCCAGTACTTC. Translated, it gives CASHRQGRGQETQYF.

The table lists this clone with a count of one. This chain uses TRBV7-9 with TRBJ1-1, with 7 bases fitting TRBD1. Germline V gene sequence: CDR1 SEHNR, CDR2 FQNEAQ (reference sequence). V lost 4 bases to trimming and J lost 3 bases; unmatched junction nucleotides: 8. This CDR3 is built from 15 residues. The CDR3 spells CASSSRQGGYTEAFF. As DNA, the CDR3 is TGTGCCAGCAGCTCACGACAGGGCGGTTACACTGAAGCTTTCTTT.

The rearrangement uses TRBV27 and TRBJ2-1; TRBD2 matches 10 bases. The CDR3 length is 16 residues. The germline V gene encodes CDR1 MNHEY and CDR2 SMNVEV (reference sequence). V was pared by 5 bases and J by 5 bases, with 9 bases of the junction left unmatched. Written as DNA, the CDR3 is TGTGCCAGCAGTCCCCGCCTAGCGGGAGTAGACAATGAGCAGTTCTTC. This sequence encodes CASSPRLAGVDNEQFF.

This chain joins TRBV5-1 and TRBJ1-1, with TRBD1 identical over 8 bases. Germline values: CDR1 SGHRS, CDR2 YFSETQ. V lost 2 bases and J lost 5; bases outside the gene matches: 2. CDR3 length equals 13 residues. The CDR3 DNA follows: TGCGCCAGCAGCTTTCAGGGGGCAACTGAAGCTTTCTTT. Amino acid sequence: CASSFQGATEAFF.

The chain recombines TRBV28 with TRBJ1-4; D is unclear. V was trimmed by 7 bases and J by 0 bases, leaving 9 bases between them. The germline CDR1 and CDR2 sequences are MDHEN and SYDVKM. This CDR3 is 14 amino acids long. CDR3 in DNA: TGTGCCAGCACCAGATTCGCAACTAATGAAAAACTGTTTTTT. This codes for CASTRFATNEKLFF.

The CDR3 nucleotides read TGTGCCAGCAGTTACGGGACAGGTAGCGGGAGACGCTACAATGAGCAGTTCTTC. This codes for CASSYGTGSGRRYNEQFF. The chain carries TRBV6-2 or TRBV6-3 and TRBJ2-1, with D possibly TRBD2 on 9 matching bases. Germline-derived CDR1 and CDR2 are MNHEY and SVGEGT. Trimming removed 2 bases at V and 3 bases at J, with 20 bases between. There are 18 residues in the CDR3.

The chain carries TRBV2 and TRBJ1-5; D uncertain. The CDR3 is made up of 14 amino acids. V was cut by 2 bases and J by 3 bases, with 8 bases left in between. The V gene's germline CDR1 is SNHLY and CDR2 FYNNEI. In DNA, the CDR3 is TGTGCCAGCAGTGAACAGGCTCTCAATCAGCCCCAGCATTTT. Protein product: CASSEQALNQPQHF.

The chain carries TRBV5-5 and TRBJ2-2, with 12 bases that match TRBD2. This CDR3 region has 18 residues. V shed 0 bases, J shed 3 bases, and the junction held 6 bases outside the gene matches. CDR1 and CDR2 from the germline V gene are SGHKS and YYEKEE (reference sequence). Here the CDR3 reads CASSLEASGRVHTGELFF. In nucleotides, the CDR3 is TGTGCCAGCAGCTTGGAAGCTAGCGGGAGGGTGCACACCGGGGAGCTGTTTTTT.

This clone was counted a single time. CDR3 DNA: TGTGCCAGCAGTTTTTATCCGGTCTCCTATGGCTACACCTTC. Translation: CASSFYPVSYGYTF. The J gene is TRBJ1-2, the V gene TRBV27; D call uncertain. V shed 3 bases and J shed 4 bases, with 12 bases lying between them. This CDR3 is built from 14 residues. Germline V CDR1 and CDR2: MNHEY, SMNVEV (reference sequence).

The rearrangement uses TRBV30 and TRBJ1-1; no firm D call. V lost 2 bases and J 1 base, leaving 11 bases between the germline ends. The CDR3 spans 14 residues. Germline CDR1 GTSNPN, CDR2 SVGIG (reference sequence). The chain's CDR3 is CAWSLRSRNTEAFF. The CDR3 DNA follows: TGTGCCTGGAGTCTCCGGAGTAGGAACACTGAAGCTTTCTTT.

The chain uses TRBV27 and TRBJ1-4; 7 bases line up with TRBD1. Germline CDR1 reads MNHEY; CDR2 reads SMNVEV (reference sequence). With V trimmed by 7 bases and J by 8 bases, 10 bases remained unmatched. The CDR3 length is 14 residues. CDR3 residues: CASTLTGRREKLFF. The DNA for the CDR3 is TGTGCCAGCACCCTGACAGGGAGGCGGGAAAAACTGTTTTTT.

This clone was seen a single time. The rearrangement joins TRBV18 to TRBJ1-1; D perhaps matches TRBD1 (5 bases). V lost 3 bases to trimming and J lost 1 base, with 12 bases between them. CDR3 length: 15 residues. Germline loops: CDR1 KGHSH, CDR2 LQKENI. The CDR3 loop is CASSPYVTGNTEAFF. CDR3 bases: TGTGCCAGCTCACCCTACGTAACAGGGAACACTGAAGCTTTCTTT. Variable domain in full (rest from reference TRBV18 and TRBJ1-1): NAGVMQNPRHLVRRRGQEARLRCSPMKGHSHVYWYRQLPEEGLKFMVYLQKENIIDESGMPKERFSAEFPKEGPSILRIQQVVRGDSAAYFCASSPYVTGNTEAFFGQGTRLTVV.

Worth noting for this clone: This CDR3 is also generated by other DNA sequences in the sample. The chain has TRBV25-1 and TRBJ1-1; 7 positions agree with TRBD1. This CDR3 spans 13 amino acids. J gave up 4 bases and V 3 bases, and 2 bases lay outside the gene matches. Per the germline V gene, CDR1 is MGHDK and CDR2 is SYGVNS. The CDR3 reads CASSEQGGTEAFF. The CDR3 bases are TGTGCCAGCAGTGAGCAGGGGGGCACTGAAGCTTTCTTT. The full variable domain, completed using reference TRBV25-1 and TRBJ1-1, is EADIYQTPRYLVIGTGKKITLECSQTMGHDKMYWYQQDPGMELHLIHYSYGVNSTEKGDLSSESTVSRIRTEHFPLTLESARPSHTSQYLCASSEQGGTEAFFGQGTRLTVV.

This clone was detected a few times. The V gene is TRBV7-9, the J gene TRBJ1-4; D is perhaps TRBD1 (6 bases). CDR3 length equals 13 residues. V lost 5 bases, J lost 8 bases, and 12 bases lay in between. The germline gives CDR1 SEHNR, CDR2 FQNEAQ (reference sequence). The CDR3 spells CASSRGQKEKLFF. The CDR3 DNA reads TGTGCCAGCAGCCGTGGACAGAAAGAAAAACTGTTTTTT.

The chain links TRBV7-9 to TRBJ2-5; 8 bases are a match to TRBD1. The V and J ends lost 5 bases and 2 bases, in that order; junction bases with no gene match: 7. This CDR3 comprises 15 residues. Germline CDR1 and CDR2: SEHNR and FQNEAQ (reference sequence). CDR3: CASSRRDRLQETQYF. The CDR3 DNA sequence: TGTGCCAGCAGCCGAAGGGACAGGCTACAAGAGACCCAGTACTTC.

The rearrangement links TRBV11-1 to TRBJ2-7, with D possibly matching TRBD1 (6 bases). Trimming removed 0 bases at V and 1 base at J, with 7 bases between. The CDR3 extends over 14 amino acids. In germline, CDR1 is SGHAT, CDR2 FQDESV (reference sequence). CDR3 loop: CASSLAGGSYEQYF. CDR3 bases: TGTGCCAGCAGCTTAGCAGGGGGTTCCTACGAGCAGTACTTC.

The rearrangement joins TRBV5-8 to TRBJ2-7, with D perhaps TRBD1 (5 bases). Germline values: CDR1 SGHTS, CDR2 YDEGEE. The CDR3 totals 15 residues. The germline V and J ends were trimmed by 1 base and 0 bases, with 11 bases remaining between them. The CDR3 DNA reads TGTGCCAGCAGCTTGACAGGCATAAGCTCCTACGAGCAGTACTTC. This sequence encodes CASSLTGISSYEQYF.

At least ten counts were recorded for this clone. This sample also contains other DNA sequences that code for the same CDR3. The rearrangement links TRBV28 to TRBJ2-1; 7 nucleotides align to TRBD2. V dropped 3 bases and J dropped 0; count of bases not matched to a gene: 8. The CDR3 contains 17 residues. Germline lookup yields CDR1 MDHEN and CDR2 SYDVKM. This CDR3 reads CASSFPRLADSYNEQFF. The CDR3 DNA is TGTGCCAGCAGTTTCCCACGGCTAGCGGACTCCTACAATGAGCAGTTCTTC.

This clone was counted only a few times. The chain employs TRBV27 and TRBJ2-2, with a tentative D call TRBD1 (5 bases). The CDR3 spans 15 residues. Germline-derived CDR1 and CDR2 are MNHEY and SMNVEV (reference sequence). Trimming removed 2 bases from V and 1 base from J, with 8 bases in between. This CDR3 is CASSLIRGNTGELFF. Here the CDR3 DNA reads TGTGCCAGCAGTTTAATTAGGGGGAACACCGGGGAGCTGTTTTTT.

The chain uses TRBV27 and TRBJ1-5; D unresolved. Trimming removed 6 bases at V and 0 bases at J, with 15 bases between. The CDR3 consists of 16 residues. CDR1 is MNHEY and CDR2 is SMNVEV in the germline V gene (reference sequence). For the CDR3, the DNA is TGTGCCAGCAGATCCCTGGCGGGCTATAGCAATCAGCCCCAGCATTTT. This gives the protein CASRSLAGYSNQPQHF.

The chain is built from TRBV7-2 and TRBJ2-7; possible D gene TRBD2, 5 bases. This CDR3 comprises 14 residues. CDR1 SGHTA and CDR2 FQGNSA come from the germline V gene. Trimming took 1 base from V and 1 from J, leaving 8 bases between them. The CDR3 bases are TGTGCCAGCAGCTTAGTTACGGGGTCCTACGAGCAGTACTTC. It yields the protein CASSLVTGSYEQYF.

The chain links TRBV28 to TRBJ2-7, with 15 bases matching TRBD2. The germline CDR1 and CDR2 sequences are MDHEN and SYDVKM. Trimming cost V 4 bases and J 7 bases; bases outside gene matches: 8. This CDR3 region has 16 residues. This CDR3 reads CASSYSGTSGRMEQYF. The CDR3 bases are TGTGCCAGCAGTTATTCCGGGACTAGCGGGAGGATGGAGCAGTACTTC.

This clone was observed a few times. V and J are TRBV30 and TRBJ2-7; the D gene is possibly TRBD2 (6 bases). V lost 8 bases and J 4 bases, leaving 15 bases between the germline ends. Germline lookup yields CDR1 GTSNPN and CDR2 SVGIG (reference sequence). The CDR3 runs to 12 residues. Written as DNA, the CDR3 is TGTGCCGGAGGGGTAGCAGGTTACGAGCAGTACTTC. The encoded protein is CAGGVAGYEQYF.

The chain combines TRBV6-1 with TRBJ2-7; 8 bases are a match to TRBD1. This CDR3 region has 14 residues. Germline loops: CDR1 MNHNS, CDR2 SASEGT. J gave up 2 bases and V 3 bases, and 3 bases lay outside the gene matches. DNA of the CDR3: TGTGCCAGCAGTGAGGACAGGGCGGCCTACGAGCAGTACTTC. Amino acids: CASSEDRAAYEQYF.

The genes are TRBV10-3 and TRBJ1-1; TRBD1 agrees at 10 bases. CDR3 length equals 15 residues. With V trimmed by 3 bases and J by 5 bases, 6 bases remained unmatched. In germline, CDR1 is ENHRY, CDR2 SYGVKD. The CDR3 here is CAISDGDRGRTEAFF. The CDR3 nucleotides are TGTGCCATCAGTGATGGGGACAGGGGAAGGACTGAAGCTTTCTTT.

V gene TRBV28 combines with J gene TRBJ2-3, with 9 bases fitting TRBD1. The germline CDR1 and CDR2 sequences are MDHEN and SYDVKM. CDR3 length: 16 amino acids. V lost 5 bases to trimming and J lost 5 bases; unmatched junction nucleotides: 11. This chain's CDR3 is CASSAPGQGSLDTQYF. CDR3 coding DNA: TGTGCCAGCAGTGCCCCGGGACAGGGTAGTTTAGATACGCAGTATTTT.

The chain joins TRBV15 to TRBJ2-7, with TRBD1 matching over 9 bases. CDR1 and CDR2 from the germline V gene are LNHNV and YYDKDF (reference sequence). J lost 5 bases, V lost 1 base, and 6 bases had no gene match. This CDR3 is 15 amino acids long. Written as DNA, the CDR3 is TGTGCCACCAGCAGAGGTGGGACAGGGAGCAACGAGCAGTACTTC. Residues: CATSRGGTGSNEQYF.

This clone was seen only a few times. The V and J genes are TRBV6-2 or TRBV6-3 and TRBJ2-7; D remains unclear. V was trimmed by 4 bases and J by 3 bases, leaving 7 bases between them. The CDR3 extends over 12 amino acids. Germline-derived CDR1 and CDR2 are MNHEY and SVGEGT. The chain's CDR3 is CASSFLSYEQYF. CDR3 DNA: TGTGCCAGCAGTTTTCTAAGCTACGAGCAGTACTTC.

The chain couples TRBV19 to TRBJ1-1, with D possibly matching TRBD1 (5 bases). CDR3 length: 15 amino acids. V was cut by 6 bases and J by 5 bases, with 19 bases left in between. In germline, CDR1 is LNHDA, CDR2 SQIVND (reference sequence). The DNA of the CDR3 is TGTGCCAGTAGAGAACAGGCGACAGTCAAGACTGAAGCTTTCTTT. Translation: CASREQATVKTEAFF.

The chain combines TRBV7-2 with TRBJ1-1, with unresolved D. V dropped 1 base and J dropped 1 base, with 10 bases sitting between them. The CDR3 is made up of 15 amino acids. The germline gives CDR1 SGHTA, CDR2 FQGNSA. The DNA of the CDR3 is TGTGCCAGCAGCTTAGGAGGGAGTGGGAACACTGAAGCTTTCTTT. Its protein product is CASSLGGSGNTEAFF.